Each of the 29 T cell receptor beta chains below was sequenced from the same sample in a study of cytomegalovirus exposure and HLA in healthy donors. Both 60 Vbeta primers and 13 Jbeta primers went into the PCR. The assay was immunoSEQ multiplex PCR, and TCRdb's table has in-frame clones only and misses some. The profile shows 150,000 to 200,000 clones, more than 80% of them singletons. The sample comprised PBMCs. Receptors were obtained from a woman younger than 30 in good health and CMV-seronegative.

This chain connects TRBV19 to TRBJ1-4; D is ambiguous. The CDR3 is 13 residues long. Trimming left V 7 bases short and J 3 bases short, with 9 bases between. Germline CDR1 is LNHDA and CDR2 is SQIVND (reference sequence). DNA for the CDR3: TGTGCCAGTAAACACCACGCTAATGAAAAACTGTTTTTT. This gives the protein CASKHHANEKLFF.

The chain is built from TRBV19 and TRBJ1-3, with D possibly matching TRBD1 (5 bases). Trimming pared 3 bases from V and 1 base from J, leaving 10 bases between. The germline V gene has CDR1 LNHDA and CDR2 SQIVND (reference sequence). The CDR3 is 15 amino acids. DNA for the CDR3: TGTGCCAGTAGTATGTTCGGGGGGTCTGGAAACACCATATATTTT. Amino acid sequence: CASSMFGGSGNTIYF.

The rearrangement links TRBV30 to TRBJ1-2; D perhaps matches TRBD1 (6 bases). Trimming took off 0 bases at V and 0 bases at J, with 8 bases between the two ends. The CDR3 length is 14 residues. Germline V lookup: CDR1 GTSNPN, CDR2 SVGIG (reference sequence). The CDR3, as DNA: TGTGCCTGGAGTGTACCAGGGGCTAACTATGGCTACACCTTC. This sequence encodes CAWSVPGANYGYTF. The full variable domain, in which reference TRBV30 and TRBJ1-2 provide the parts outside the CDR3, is SQTIHQWPATLVQPVGSPLSLECTVEGTSNPNLYWYRQAAGRGLQLLFYSVGIGQISSEVPQNLSASRPQDRQFILSSKKLLLSDSGFYLCAWSVPGANYGYTFGSGTRLTVV.

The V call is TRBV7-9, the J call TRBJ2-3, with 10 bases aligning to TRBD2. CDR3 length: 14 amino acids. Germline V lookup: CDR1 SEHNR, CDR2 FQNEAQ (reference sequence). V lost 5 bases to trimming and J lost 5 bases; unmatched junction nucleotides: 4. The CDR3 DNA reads TGTGCCAGCAGCCCGGGACTAGCGAGAGATACGCAGTATTTT. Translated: CASSPGLARDTQYF.

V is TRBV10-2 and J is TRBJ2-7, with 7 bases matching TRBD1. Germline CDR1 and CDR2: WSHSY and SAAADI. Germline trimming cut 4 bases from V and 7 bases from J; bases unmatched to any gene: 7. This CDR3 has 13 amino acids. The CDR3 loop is CASSGTGTSEQYF. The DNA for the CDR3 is TGCGCCAGCAGTGGGACAGGTACGAGTGAGCAGTACTTC.

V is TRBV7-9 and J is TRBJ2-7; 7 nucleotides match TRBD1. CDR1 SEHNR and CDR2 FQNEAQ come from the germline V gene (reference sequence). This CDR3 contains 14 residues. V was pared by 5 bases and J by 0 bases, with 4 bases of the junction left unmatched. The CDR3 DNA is TGTGCCAGCAGCCCCAGGACAGGCTCCTACGAGCAGTACTTC. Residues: CASSPRTGSYEQYF.

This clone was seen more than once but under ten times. CDR3 in amino acids: CASRPSGNTDTQYF. The DNA for the CDR3 is TGTGCCAGCAGACCTAGCGGAAACACAGATACGCAGTATTTT. The chain joins TRBV7-9 to TRBJ2-3; 7 bases match TRBD2. Per germline, CDR1 SEHNR and CDR2 FQNEAQ (reference sequence). CDR3 length: 14 amino acids. V was pared by 6 bases and J by 2 bases, with 5 bases of the junction left unmatched.

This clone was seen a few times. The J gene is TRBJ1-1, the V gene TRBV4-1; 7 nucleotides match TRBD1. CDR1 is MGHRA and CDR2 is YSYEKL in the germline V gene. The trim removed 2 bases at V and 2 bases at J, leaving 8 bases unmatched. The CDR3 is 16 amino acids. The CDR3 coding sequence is TGCGCCAGCAGCCAACACCTGACAGGGCGAAACACTGAAGCTTTCTTT. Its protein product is CASSQHLTGRNTEAFF.

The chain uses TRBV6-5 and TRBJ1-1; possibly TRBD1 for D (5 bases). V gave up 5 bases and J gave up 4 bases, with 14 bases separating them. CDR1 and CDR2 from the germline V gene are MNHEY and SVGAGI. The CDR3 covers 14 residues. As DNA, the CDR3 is TGTGCCAGCAGTGACGGGGGGGGGACCACTGAAGCTTTCTTT. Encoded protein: CASSDGGGTTEAFF.

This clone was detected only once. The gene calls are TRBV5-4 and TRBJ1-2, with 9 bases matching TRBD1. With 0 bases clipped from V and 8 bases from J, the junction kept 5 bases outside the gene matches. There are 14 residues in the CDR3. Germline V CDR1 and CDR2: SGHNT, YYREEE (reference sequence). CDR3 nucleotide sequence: TGTGCCAGCAGCTTGGGGGACAGGGAATTCGGCTACACCTTC. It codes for CASSLGDREFGYTF.

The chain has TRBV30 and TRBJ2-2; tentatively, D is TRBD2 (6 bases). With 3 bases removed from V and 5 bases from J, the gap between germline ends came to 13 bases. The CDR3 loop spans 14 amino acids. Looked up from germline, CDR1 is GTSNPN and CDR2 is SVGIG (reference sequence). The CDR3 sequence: CAWRDGRRTGELFF. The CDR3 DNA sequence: TGTGCCTGGAGGGACGGGAGACGGACCGGGGAGCTGTTTTTT. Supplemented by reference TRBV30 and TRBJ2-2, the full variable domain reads SQTIHQWPATLVQPVGSPLSLECTVEGTSNPNLYWYRQAAGRGLQLLFYSVGIGQISSEVPQNLSASRPQDRQFILSSKKLLLSDSGFYLCAWRDGRRTGELFFGEGSRLTVL.

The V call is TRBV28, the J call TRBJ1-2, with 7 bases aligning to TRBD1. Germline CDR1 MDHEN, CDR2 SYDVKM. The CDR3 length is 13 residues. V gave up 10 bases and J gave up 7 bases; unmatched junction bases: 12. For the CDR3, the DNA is TGTGCCACCAACCGCTACAGGGGACGTGGCTACACCTTC. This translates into CATNRYRGRGYTF.

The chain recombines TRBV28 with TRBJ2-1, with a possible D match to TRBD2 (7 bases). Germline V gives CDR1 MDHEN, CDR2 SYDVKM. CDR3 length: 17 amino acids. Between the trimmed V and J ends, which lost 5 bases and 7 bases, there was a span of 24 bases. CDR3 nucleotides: TGTGCCAGCAGTACGACCTGGGGGGGGCATCGTGGGAATGAGCAGTTCTTC. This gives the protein CASSTTWGGHRGNEQFF.

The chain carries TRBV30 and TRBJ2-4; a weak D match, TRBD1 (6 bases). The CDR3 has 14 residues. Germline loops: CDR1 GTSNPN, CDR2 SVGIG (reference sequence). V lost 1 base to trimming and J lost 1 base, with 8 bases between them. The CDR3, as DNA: TGTGCCTGGAGTGATGACAGGGCCAAAAACATTCAGTACTTC. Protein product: CAWSDDRAKNIQYF.

The CDR3 protein is CASGILAGGRDEQFF. The DNA of the CDR3 is TGTGCCAGTGGGATCCTAGCGGGGGGAAGGGATGAGCAGTTCTTC. The chain is built from TRBV19 and TRBJ2-1; 11 bases fit TRBD2. V lost 8 bases and J lost 8; bases outside the gene matches: 11. Germline-derived CDR1 and CDR2 are LNHDA and SQIVND (reference sequence). The length of the CDR3 is 15 residues.

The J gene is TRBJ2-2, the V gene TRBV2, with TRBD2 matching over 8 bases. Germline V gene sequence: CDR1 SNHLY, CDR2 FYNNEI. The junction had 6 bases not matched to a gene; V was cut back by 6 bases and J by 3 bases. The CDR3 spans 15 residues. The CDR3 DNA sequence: TGTGCCAGCAGAGCGGGGGCCACATACACCGGGGAGCTGTTTTTT. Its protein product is CASRAGATYTGELFF.

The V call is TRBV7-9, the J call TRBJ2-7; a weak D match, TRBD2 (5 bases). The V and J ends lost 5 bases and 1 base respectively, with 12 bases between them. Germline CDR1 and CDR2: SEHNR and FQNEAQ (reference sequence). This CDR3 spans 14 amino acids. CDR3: CASSPQPGSYEQYF. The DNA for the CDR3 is TGTGCCAGCAGCCCCCAGCCGGGATCCTACGAGCAGTACTTC.

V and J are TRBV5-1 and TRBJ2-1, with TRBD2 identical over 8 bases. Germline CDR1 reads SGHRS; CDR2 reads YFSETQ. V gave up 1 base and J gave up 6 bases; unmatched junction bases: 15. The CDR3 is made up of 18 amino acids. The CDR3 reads CASSLTPWGSGAGNEQFF. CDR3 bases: TGCGCCAGCAGCTTGACGCCATGGGGTAGCGGGGCCGGCAATGAGCAGTTCTTC.

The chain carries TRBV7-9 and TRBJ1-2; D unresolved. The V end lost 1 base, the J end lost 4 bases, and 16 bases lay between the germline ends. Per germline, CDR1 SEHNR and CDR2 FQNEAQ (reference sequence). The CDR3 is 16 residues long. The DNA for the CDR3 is TGTGCCAGCAGCTTAGGAACCGTGGAGAAACTCTATGGCTACACCTTC. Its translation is CASSLGTVEKLYGYTF.

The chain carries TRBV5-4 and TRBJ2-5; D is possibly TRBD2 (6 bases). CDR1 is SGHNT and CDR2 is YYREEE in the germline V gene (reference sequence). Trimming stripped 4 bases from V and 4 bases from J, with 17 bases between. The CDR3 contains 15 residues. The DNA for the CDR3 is TGTGCCAGCAGCCCCTCGGCTAGCGCTAGAGAGACCCAGTACTTC. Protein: CASSPSASARETQYF.

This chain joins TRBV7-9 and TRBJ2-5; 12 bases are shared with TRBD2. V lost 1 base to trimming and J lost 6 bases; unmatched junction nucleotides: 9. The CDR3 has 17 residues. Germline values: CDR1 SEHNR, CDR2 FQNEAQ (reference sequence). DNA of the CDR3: TGTGCCAGCAGCTTAGTTGGCGCTAGCGGGAGGGGAAAGACCCAGTACTTC. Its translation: CASSLVGASGRGKTQYF. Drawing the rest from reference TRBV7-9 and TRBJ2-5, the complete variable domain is DTGVSQNPRHKITKRGQNVTFRCDPISEHNRLYWYRQTLGQGPEFLTYFQNEAQLEKSRLLSDRFSAERPKGSFSTLEIQRTEQGDSAMYLCASSLVGASGRGKTQYFGPGTRLLVL.

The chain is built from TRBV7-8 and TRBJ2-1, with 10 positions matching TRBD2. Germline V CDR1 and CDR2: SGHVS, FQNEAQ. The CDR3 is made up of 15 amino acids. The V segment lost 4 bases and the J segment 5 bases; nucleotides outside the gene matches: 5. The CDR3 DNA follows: TGTGCCAGCAGCTCCGGACTAGCGGCCCACAATGAGCAGTTCTTC. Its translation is CASSSGLAAHNEQFF.

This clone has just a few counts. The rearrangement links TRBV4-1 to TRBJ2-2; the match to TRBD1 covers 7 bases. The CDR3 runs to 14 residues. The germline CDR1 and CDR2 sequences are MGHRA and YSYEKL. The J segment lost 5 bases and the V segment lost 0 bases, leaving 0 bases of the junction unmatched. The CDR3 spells CASSQDRGTGELFF. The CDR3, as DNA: TGCGCCAGCAGCCAAGACAGGGGGACCGGGGAGCTGTTTTTT.

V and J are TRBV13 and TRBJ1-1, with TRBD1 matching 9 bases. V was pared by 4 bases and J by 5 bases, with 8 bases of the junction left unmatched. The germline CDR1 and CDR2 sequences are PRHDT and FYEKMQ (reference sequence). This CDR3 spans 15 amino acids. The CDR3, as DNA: TGTGCCAGCAGCTCCCGGGACAGGGTTGTGACTGAAGCTTTCTTT. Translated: CASSSRDRVVTEAFF. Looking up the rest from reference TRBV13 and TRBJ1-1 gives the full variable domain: AAGVIQSPRHLIKEKRETATLKCYPIPRHDTVYWYQQGPGQDPQFLISFYEKMQSDKGSIPDRFSAQQFSDYHSELNMSSLELGDSALYFCASSSRDRVVTEAFFGQGTRLTVV.

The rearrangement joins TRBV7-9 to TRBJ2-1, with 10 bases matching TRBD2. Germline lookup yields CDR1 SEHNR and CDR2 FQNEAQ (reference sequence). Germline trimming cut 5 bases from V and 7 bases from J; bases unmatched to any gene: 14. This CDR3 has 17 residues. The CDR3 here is CASSPYGGASGSNEQFF. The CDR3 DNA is TGTGCCAGCAGCCCCTACGGGGGGGCTAGCGGGAGTAATGAGCAGTTCTTC.

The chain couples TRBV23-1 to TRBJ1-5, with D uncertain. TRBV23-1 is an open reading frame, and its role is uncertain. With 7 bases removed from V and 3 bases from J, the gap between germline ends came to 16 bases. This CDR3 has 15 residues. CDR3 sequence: CASNLRDKPNQPQHF. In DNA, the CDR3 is TGCGCCAGCAATCTACGTGACAAACCCAATCAGCCCCAGCATTTT.

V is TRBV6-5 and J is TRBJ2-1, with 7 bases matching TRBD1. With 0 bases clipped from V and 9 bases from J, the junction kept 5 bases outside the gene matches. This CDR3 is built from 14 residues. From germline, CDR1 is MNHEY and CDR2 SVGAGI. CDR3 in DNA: TGTGCCAGCAGTTACTCGCACAGGGGACCTGAGCAGTTCTTC. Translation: CASSYSHRGPEQFF.

The CDR3 loop is CASSLSQGNGQPQHF. CDR3 DNA sequence: TGTGCCAGCAGTTTATCGCAGGGTAACGGGCAGCCCCAGCATTTT. The chain uses TRBV27 and TRBJ1-5; weak D call: TRBD1 (5 bases). The CDR3 sequence is 15 residues long. Germline loops: CDR1 MNHEY, CDR2 SMNVEV (reference sequence). V was clipped by 0 bases and J by 7 bases, with 13 bases between them.

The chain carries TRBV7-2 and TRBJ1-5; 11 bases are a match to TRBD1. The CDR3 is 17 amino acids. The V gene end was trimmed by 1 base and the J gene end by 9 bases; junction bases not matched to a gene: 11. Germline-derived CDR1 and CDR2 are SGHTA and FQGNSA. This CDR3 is CASSLGSGQGAVGPQHF. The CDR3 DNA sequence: TGTGCCAGCAGCTTAGGATCCGGACAGGGGGCCGTAGGGCCCCAGCATTTT.